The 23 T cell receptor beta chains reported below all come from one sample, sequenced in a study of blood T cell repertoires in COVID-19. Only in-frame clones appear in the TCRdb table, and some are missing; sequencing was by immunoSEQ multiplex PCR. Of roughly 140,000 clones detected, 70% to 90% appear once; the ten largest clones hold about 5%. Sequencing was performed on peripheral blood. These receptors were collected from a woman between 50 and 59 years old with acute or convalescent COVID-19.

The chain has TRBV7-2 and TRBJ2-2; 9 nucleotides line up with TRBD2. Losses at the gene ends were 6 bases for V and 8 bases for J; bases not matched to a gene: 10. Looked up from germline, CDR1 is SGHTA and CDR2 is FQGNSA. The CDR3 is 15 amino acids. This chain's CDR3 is CASRWIAGEAGELFF. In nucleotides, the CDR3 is TGTGCCAGCAGATGGATAGCGGGGGAGGCGGGGGAGCTGTTTTTT.

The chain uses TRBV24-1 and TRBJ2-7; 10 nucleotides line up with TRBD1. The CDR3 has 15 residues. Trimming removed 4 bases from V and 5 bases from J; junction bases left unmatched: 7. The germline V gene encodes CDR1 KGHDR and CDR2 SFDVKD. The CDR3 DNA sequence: TGTGCCACCAGTGACTCGACAGGGGGCTACAACGAGCAGTACTTC. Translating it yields CATSDSTGGYNEQYF.

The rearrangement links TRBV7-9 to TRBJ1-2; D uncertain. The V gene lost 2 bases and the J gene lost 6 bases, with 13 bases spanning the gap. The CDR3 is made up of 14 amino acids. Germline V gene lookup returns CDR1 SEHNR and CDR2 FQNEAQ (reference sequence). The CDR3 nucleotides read TGTGCCAGCAGCTTATGGGGAGGAGCGGATGGCTACACCTTC. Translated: CASSLWGGADGYTF.

This CDR3 reads CASSVGPATGELFF. Here the CDR3 DNA reads TGTGCCAGCAGCGTGGGCCCTGCGACCGGGGAGCTGTTTTTT. This chain joins TRBV9 and TRBJ2-2; the D is unclear. This CDR3 has 14 residues. Between the trimmed V and J ends, which lost 2 bases and 5 bases, there was a span of 10 bases. Looked up from germline, CDR1 is SGDLS and CDR2 is YYNGEE.

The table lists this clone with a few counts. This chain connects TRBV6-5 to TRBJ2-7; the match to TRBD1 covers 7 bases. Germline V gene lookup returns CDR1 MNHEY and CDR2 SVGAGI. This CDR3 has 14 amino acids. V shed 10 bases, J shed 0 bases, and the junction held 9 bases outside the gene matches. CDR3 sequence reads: CATQGDIYSYEQYF. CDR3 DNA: TGTGCCACTCAGGGGGACATCTACTCCTACGAGCAGTACTTC.

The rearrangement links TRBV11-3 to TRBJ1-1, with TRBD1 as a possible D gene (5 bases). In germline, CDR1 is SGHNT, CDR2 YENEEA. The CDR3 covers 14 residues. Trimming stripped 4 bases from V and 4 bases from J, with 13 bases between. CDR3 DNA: TGTGCCAGCAGCTCCCAGGGCGGTGGCACTGAAGCTTTCTTT. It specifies CASSSQGGGTEAFF.

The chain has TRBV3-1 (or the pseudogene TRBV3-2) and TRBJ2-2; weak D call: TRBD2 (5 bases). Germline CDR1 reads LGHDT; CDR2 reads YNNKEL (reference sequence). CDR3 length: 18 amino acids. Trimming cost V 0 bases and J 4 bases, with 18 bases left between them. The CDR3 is CASSQEGKDARGTGELFF. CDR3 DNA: TGTGCCAGCAGCCAAGAAGGTAAGGACGCACGGGGCACCGGGGAGCTGTTTTTT.

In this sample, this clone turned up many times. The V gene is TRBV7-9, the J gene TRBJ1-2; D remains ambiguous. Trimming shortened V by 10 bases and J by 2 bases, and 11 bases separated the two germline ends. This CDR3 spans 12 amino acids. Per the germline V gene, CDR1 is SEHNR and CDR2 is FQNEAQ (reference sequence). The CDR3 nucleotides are TGTGCCATACCCTTTGGCAACTATGGCTACACCTTC. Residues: CAIPFGNYGYTF.

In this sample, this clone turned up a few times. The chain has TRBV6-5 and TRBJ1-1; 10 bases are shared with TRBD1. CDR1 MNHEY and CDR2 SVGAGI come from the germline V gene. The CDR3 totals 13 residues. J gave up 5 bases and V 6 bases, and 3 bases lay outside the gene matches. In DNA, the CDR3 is TGTGCCAGCAGCCCGGGACAGGGGACTGAAGCTTTCTTT. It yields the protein CASSPGQGTEAFF.

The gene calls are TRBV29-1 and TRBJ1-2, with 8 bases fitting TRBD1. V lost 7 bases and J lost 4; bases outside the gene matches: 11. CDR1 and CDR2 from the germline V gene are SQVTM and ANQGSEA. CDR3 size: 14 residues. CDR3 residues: CSAGPTGTGYGYTF. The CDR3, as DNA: TGCAGCGCTGGGCCCACCGGGACAGGCTATGGCTACACCTTC.

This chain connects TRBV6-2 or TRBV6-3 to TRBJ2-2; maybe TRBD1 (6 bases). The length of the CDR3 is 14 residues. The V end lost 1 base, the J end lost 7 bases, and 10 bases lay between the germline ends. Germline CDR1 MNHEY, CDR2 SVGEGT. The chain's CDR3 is CASSYWGLSGELFF. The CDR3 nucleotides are TGTGCCAGCAGTTACTGGGGGCTCAGCGGGGAGCTGTTTTTT.

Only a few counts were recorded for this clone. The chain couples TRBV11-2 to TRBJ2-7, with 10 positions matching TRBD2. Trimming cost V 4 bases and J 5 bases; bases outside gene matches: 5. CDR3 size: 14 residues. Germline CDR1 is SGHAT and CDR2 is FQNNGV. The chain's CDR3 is CASSSQLAGHEQYF. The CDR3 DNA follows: TGTGCCAGCAGCTCACAACTAGCGGGGCACGAGCAGTACTTC.

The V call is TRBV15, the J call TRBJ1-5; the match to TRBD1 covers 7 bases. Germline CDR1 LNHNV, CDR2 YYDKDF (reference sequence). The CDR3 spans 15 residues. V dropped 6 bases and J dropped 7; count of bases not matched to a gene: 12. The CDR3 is CATSIDRDARQPQHF. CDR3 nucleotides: TGTGCCACCAGTATAGACAGGGACGCTAGGCAGCCCCAGCATTTT.

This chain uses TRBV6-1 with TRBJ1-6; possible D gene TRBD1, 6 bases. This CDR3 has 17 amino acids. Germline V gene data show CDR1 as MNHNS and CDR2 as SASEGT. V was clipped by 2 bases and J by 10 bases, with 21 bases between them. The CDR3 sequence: CASSESGWGLVSSPLHF. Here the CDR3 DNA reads TGTGCCAGCAGTGAATCCGGGTGGGGGCTGGTAAGCTCACCCCTCCACTTT.

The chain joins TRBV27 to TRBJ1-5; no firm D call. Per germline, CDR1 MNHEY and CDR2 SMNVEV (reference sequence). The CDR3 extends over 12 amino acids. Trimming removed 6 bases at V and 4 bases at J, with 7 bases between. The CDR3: CASRVGNQPQHF. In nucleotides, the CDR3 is TGTGCCAGCAGGGTCGGGAATCAGCCCCAGCATTTT.

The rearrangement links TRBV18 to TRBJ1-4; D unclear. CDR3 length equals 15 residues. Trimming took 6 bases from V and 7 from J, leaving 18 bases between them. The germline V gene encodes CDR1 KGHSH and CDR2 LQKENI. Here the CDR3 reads CASSETGPLPEKLFF. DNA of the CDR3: TGTGCCAGCTCGGAGACGGGTCCCCTCCCTGAAAAACTGTTTTTT.

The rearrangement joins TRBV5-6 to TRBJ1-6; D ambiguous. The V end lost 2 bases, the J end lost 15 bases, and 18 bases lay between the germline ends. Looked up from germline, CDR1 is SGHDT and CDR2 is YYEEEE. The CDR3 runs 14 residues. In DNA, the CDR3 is TGTGCCAGCAGCTTCCTCTTGGGCCGTAAAAACCTCCACTTT. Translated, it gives CASSFLLGRKNLHF.

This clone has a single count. This CDR3 reads CSVVGLAGNNEQFF. DNA of the CDR3: TGCAGCGTTGTCGGACTAGCGGGTAACAATGAGCAGTTCTTC. The rearrangement uses TRBV29-1 and TRBJ2-1, with 11 bases fitting TRBD2. This CDR3 spans 14 amino acids. The V and J ends lost 4 bases and 5 bases, in that order; junction bases with no gene match: 4. The germline V gene encodes CDR1 SQVTM and CDR2 ANQGSEA.

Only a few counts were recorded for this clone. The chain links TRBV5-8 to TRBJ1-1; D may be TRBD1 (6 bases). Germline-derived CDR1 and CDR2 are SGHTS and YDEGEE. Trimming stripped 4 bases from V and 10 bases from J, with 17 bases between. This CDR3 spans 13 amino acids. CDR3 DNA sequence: TGTGCCAGCAGCCCGCTTTACCGGGACACAGCTTTCTTT. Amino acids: CASSPLYRDTAFF. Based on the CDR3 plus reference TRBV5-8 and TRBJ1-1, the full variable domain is EAGVTQSPTHLIKTRGQQATLRCSPISGHTSVYWYQQALGLGLQFLLWYDEGEERNRGNFPPRFSGRQFPNYSSELNVNALELEDSALYLCASSPLYRDTAFFGQGTRLTVV.

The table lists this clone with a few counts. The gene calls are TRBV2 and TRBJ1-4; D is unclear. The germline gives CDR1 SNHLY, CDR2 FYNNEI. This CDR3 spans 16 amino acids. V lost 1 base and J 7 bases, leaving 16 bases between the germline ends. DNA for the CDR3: TGTGCCAGCAGTGAAGGGTGGTACGGGAGCGGTGAAAAACTGTTTTTT. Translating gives CASSEGWYGSGEKLFF.

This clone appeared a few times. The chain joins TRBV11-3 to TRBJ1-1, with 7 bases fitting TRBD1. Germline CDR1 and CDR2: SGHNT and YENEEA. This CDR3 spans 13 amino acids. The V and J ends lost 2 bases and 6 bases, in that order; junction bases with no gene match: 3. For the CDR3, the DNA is TGTGCCAGCAGCTTACATCAGGGGGCTGAAGCTTTCTTT. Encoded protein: CASSLHQGAEAFF.

For the CDR3, the DNA is TGTGCCAGCAGCTTCAGTGGGGCCACTGAAGCTTTCTTT. It specifies CASSFSGATEAFF. V gene TRBV5-6 combines with J gene TRBJ1-1; D might be TRBD1 (5 bases). Looked up from germline, CDR1 is SGHDT and CDR2 is YYEEEE. The CDR3 runs 13 residues. V was trimmed by 2 bases and J by 4 bases, leaving 9 bases between them. The whole variable domain, filled in from reference TRBV5-6 and TRBJ1-1, reads DAGVTQSPTHLIKTRGQQVTLRCSPKSGHDTVSWYQQALGQGPQFIFQYYEEEERQRGNFPDRFSGHQFPNYSSELNVNALLLGDSALYLCASSFSGATEAFFGQGTRLTVV.

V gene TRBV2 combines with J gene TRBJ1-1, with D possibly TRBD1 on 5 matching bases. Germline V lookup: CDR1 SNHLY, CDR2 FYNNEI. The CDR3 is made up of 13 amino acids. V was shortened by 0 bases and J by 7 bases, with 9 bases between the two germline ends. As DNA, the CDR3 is TGTGCCAGCAGTGAAGCGGACACCCATGAAGCTTTCTTT. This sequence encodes CASSEADTHEAFF.